The rows below give T cell receptor beta chains drawn from one sample of a study of cytomegalovirus exposure and HLA in healthy donors. Sequencing used immunoSEQ multiplex PCR; TCRdb keeps in-frame clones, though not all of them. The sample lists 100,000 to 150,000 clones, roughly 90% occurring once. Sequenced input: PBMCs. The receptor set was obtained from a young man in good health and CMV-seronegative. The CDR3 runs from the conserved cysteine through the conserved F or W. The D gene is left open where the match is weak. Clone size is stated in some rows and not others, as once, few, many or a class when expanded.

V gene: TRBV10-3
clone size: -
J gene: TRBJ1-1
D gene: TRBD1
CDR3 protein: CAISKTGTPEAFF
CDR3 DNA: TGTGCCATCAGTAAGACAGGGACCCCTGAAGCTTTCTTT

V gene: TRBV6-5
clone size: -
J gene: TRBJ1-1
D gene: TRBD1
CDR3 protein: CASSSDRDYTEAFF
CDR3 DNA: TGTGCCAGCAGTTCCGACAGGGATTACACTGAAGCTTTCTTT

V gene: TRBV5-1
clone size: -
J gene: TRBJ2-5
D gene: -
CDR3 protein: CASSFRVRETQYF
CDR3 DNA: TGCGCCAGCAGCTTCAGGGTGCGAGAGACCCAGTACTTC

V gene: TRBV4-1
clone size: few
J gene: TRBJ2-1
D gene: -
CDR3 protein: CASSTILGTPYNEQFF
CDR3 DNA: TGCGCCAGCAGCACTATTCTCGGGACTCCTTACAATGAGCAGTTCTTC

V gene: TRBV7-9
clone size: -
J gene: TRBJ2-5
D gene: -
CDR3 protein: CASTPSGIGWETQYF
CDR3 DNA: TGTGCCAGCACCCCAAGCGGTATCGGGTGGGAGACCCAGTACTTC

V gene: TRBV7-2
clone size: -
J gene: TRBJ2-3
D gene: -
CDR3 protein: CASSLATAFQGWFTDTQYF
CDR3 DNA: TGTGCCAGCAGCTTAGCTACCGCATTTCAGGGTTGGTTTACAGATACGCAGTATTTT

V gene: TRBV4-3
clone size: few
J gene: TRBJ2-7
D gene: TRBD1
CDR3 protein: CASSLGQDNYEQYF
CDR3 DNA: TGCGCCAGCAGCCTTGGACAGGATAACTACGAGCAGTACTTC

V gene: TRBV7-2
clone size: -
J gene: TRBJ1-6
D gene: TRBD1
CDR3 protein: CASTSPVRGGTNSPLHF
CDR3 DNA: TGTGCCAGCACCTCCCCCGTGCGAGGGGGCACGAATTCACCCCTCCACTTT

V gene: TRBV29-1
clone size: -
J gene: TRBJ2-7
D gene: TRBD2
CDR3 protein: CSVEDTVAGSGYEQYF
CDR3 DNA: TGCAGCGTTGAAGACACAGTAGCGGGATCGGGCTACGAGCAGTACTTC

V gene: TRBV7-6
clone size: -
J gene: TRBJ2-1
D gene: TRBD2
CDR3 protein: CASRLTSGSYNEQFF
CDR3 DNA: TGTGCCAGCAGACTTACTAGCGGCTCCTACAATGAGCAGTTCTTC

V gene: TRBV6-1
clone size: -
J gene: TRBJ1-2
D gene: -
CDR3 protein: CASSELGRVYGYTF
CDR3 DNA: TGTGCCAGCAGTGAATTGGGCAGGGTCTATGGCTACACCTTC

V gene: TRBV5-1
clone size: -
J gene: TRBJ2-3
D gene: TRBD2
CDR3 protein: CASSPRREGGTQYF
CDR3 DNA: TGCGCCAGCAGCCCCAGAAGGGAGGGAGGTACGCAGTATTTT

V gene: TRBV19
clone size: -
J gene: TRBJ1-2
D gene: TRBD1
CDR3 protein: CASSIQDRLYGYTF
CDR3 DNA: TGTGCCAGTAGTATTCAGGACAGGCTCTATGGCTACACCTTC

V gene: TRBV30
clone size: once
J gene: TRBJ1-5
D gene: TRBD1
CDR3 protein: CAWSSGQGNQPQHF
CDR3 DNA: TGTGCCTGGAGTTCGGGACAGGGGAATCAGCCCCAGCATTTT

V gene: TRBV30
clone size: -
J gene: TRBJ2-1
D gene: -
CDR3 protein: CAWRSVLAQNEQFF
CDR3 DNA: TGTGCCTGGAGGTCGGTGTTAGCGCAGAATGAGCAGTTCTTC

V gene: TRBV15
clone size: once
J gene: TRBJ2-2
D gene: -
CDR3 protein: CATSRLASGELFF
CDR3 DNA: TGTGCCACCAGCAGGCTAGCGTCCGGGGAGCTGTTTTTT

V gene: TRBV6-5
clone size: once
J gene: TRBJ1-4
D gene: TRBD1
CDR3 protein: CASSPGQVREKLFF
CDR3 DNA: TGTGCCAGCAGCCCGGGACAGGTCCGCGAAAAACTGTTTTTT

V gene: TRBV7-8
clone size: -
J gene: TRBJ2-3
D gene: TRBD2
CDR3 protein: CASSTGGGIWADTQYF
CDR3 DNA: TGTGCCAGCAGTACCGGCGGGGGGATCTGGGCAGATACGCAGTATTTT

V gene: TRBV5-4
clone size: few
J gene: TRBJ1-2
D gene: -
CDR3 protein: CASSLAGSNYGYTF
CDR3 DNA: TGTGCCAGCAGCTTGGCAGGGTCAAACTATGGCTACACCTTC

V gene: TRBV6-1
clone size: -
J gene: TRBJ1-2
D gene: -
CDR3 protein: CASSGGSDYGYTF
CDR3 DNA: TGTGCCAGCAGTGGGGGCAGCGACTATGGCTACACCTTC

V gene: TRBV2
clone size: -
J gene: TRBJ1-2
D gene: -
CDR3 protein: CASRLRQLNYGYTF
CDR3 DNA: TGTGCCAGCAGACTCAGACAGCTAAACTATGGCTACACCTTC

V gene: TRBV28
clone size: -
J gene: TRBJ2-7
D gene: -
CDR3 protein: CASSFLGSGPSYEQYF
CDR3 DNA: TGTGCCAGCAGTTTCCTAGGAAGCGGCCCTTCCTACGAGCAGTACTTC

V gene: TRBV6-5
clone size: -
J gene: TRBJ1-2
D gene: -
CDR3 protein: CASSYSSLYGYTF
CDR3 DNA: TGTGCCAGCAGTTACTCGTCGTTATATGGCTACACCTTC

V gene: TRBV7-3
clone size: -
J gene: TRBJ2-1
D gene: TRBD2
CDR3 protein: CASSSGTSGYEQFF
CDR3 DNA: TGTGCCAGCAGCTCCGGGACTAGCGGGTATGAGCAGTTCTTC

V gene: TRBV15
clone size: once
J gene: TRBJ2-2
D gene: -
CDR3 protein: CATSRDRGSGELFF
CDR3 DNA: TGTGCCACCAGCAGAGATCGGGGATCCGGGGAGCTGTTTTTT

V gene: TRBV9
clone size: -
J gene: TRBJ1-5
D gene: -
CDR3 protein: CASSVHGGLNQPQHF
CDR3 DNA: TGTGCCAGCAGCGTCCACGGAGGGTTAAATCAGCCCCAGCATTTT

V gene: TRBV28
clone size: -
J gene: TRBJ1-1
D gene: TRBD1
CDR3 protein: CASSSGGQGRDTEAFF
CDR3 DNA: TGTGCCAGCAGTTCCGGAGGACAGGGGCGGGACACTGAAGCTTTCTTT

V gene: TRBV19
clone size: -
J gene: TRBJ2-7
D gene: -
CDR3 protein: CASSMSGGSSYEQYF
CDR3 DNA: TGTGCCAGTAGTATGTCTGGGGGCAGCTCCTACGAGCAGTACTTC

V gene: TRBV13
clone size: -
J gene: TRBJ2-1
D gene: -
CDR3 protein: CASSLTPYNEQFF
CDR3 DNA: TGTGCCAGCAGCTTGACTCCTTACAATGAGCAGTTCTTC

V gene: TRBV2
clone size: -
J gene: TRBJ2-7
D gene: -
CDR3 protein: CASSEGGTWNEQYF
CDR3 DNA: TGTGCCAGCAGTGAGGGGGGTACTTGGAATGAGCAGTACTTC

V gene: TRBV10-1
clone size: -
J gene: TRBJ2-1
D gene: TRBD2
CDR3 protein: CASSRTSGSYNEQFF
CDR3 DNA: TGCGCCAGCAGCCGGACTAGCGGGAGCTACAATGAGCAGTTCTTC

V gene: TRBV7-3
clone size: -
J gene: TRBJ2-3
D gene: TRBD2
CDR3 protein: CASSSSGSIADTQYF
CDR3 DNA: TGTGCCAGCAGCTCTAGCGGGAGCATCGCAGATACGCAGTATTTT

V gene: TRBV6-5
clone size: -
J gene: TRBJ1-5
D gene: -
CDR3 protein: CASSYGVSQPQHF
CDR3 DNA: TGTGCCAGCAGTTACGGTGTGAGTCAGCCCCAGCATTTT

V gene: TRBV7-7
clone size: -
J gene: TRBJ2-5
D gene: TRBD1
CDR3 protein: CASSSGQNWETQYF
CDR3 DNA: TGTGCCAGCAGCTCGGGACAGAACTGGGAGACCCAGTACTTC

V gene: TRBV29-1
clone size: -
J gene: TRBJ2-7
D gene: -
CDR3 protein: CSVGPRGNPYEQYF
CDR3 DNA: TGCAGCGTGGGGCCAAGGGGAAACCCCTACGAGCAGTACTTC

V gene: TRBV5-6
clone size: -
J gene: TRBJ2-5
D gene: TRBD1
CDR3 protein: CASSAVTGVETQYF
CDR3 DNA: TGTGCCAGCAGCGCCGTGACAGGGGTCGAGACCCAGTACTTC

V gene: TRBV29-1
clone size: few
J gene: TRBJ1-2
D gene: TRBD1
CDR3 protein: CSVVQGGDGYTF
CDR3 DNA: TGCAGCGTAGTGCAGGGGGGAGATGGCTACACCTTC

V gene: TRBV18
clone size: -
J gene: TRBJ2-7
D gene: TRBD1
CDR3 protein: CASSSAFSGGTGPYEQYF
CDR3 DNA: TGTGCCAGCTCATCCGCCTTTAGTGGAGGGACAGGGCCCTACGAGCAGTACTTC

V gene: TRBV4-1
clone size: few
J gene: TRBJ2-7
D gene: -
CDR3 protein: CASSQDQEAFYEQYF
CDR3 DNA: TGCGCCAGCAGCCAAGATCAAGAGGCTTTCTACGAGCAGTACTTC

V gene: TRBV19
clone size: -
J gene: TRBJ1-2
D gene: -
CDR3 protein: CASSIWSSNYGYTF
CDR3 DNA: TGTGCCAGTAGTATATGGAGCTCTAACTATGGCTACACCTTC

V gene: TRBV6-6
clone size: -
J gene: TRBJ2-7
D gene: TRBD1
CDR3 protein: CASSYTWDRGGDEQYF
CDR3 DNA: TGTGCCAGCAGTTACACCTGGGACAGGGGAGGGGACGAGCAGTACTTC

V gene: TRBV7-9
clone size: -
J gene: TRBJ2-5
D gene: TRBD1
CDR3 protein: CASSPGTGGQETQYF
CDR3 DNA: TGTGCCAGCAGCCCAGGGACAGGCGGACAAGAGACCCAGTACTTC

V gene: TRBV27
clone size: -
J gene: TRBJ1-4
D gene: -
CDR3 protein: CASSTQGLGSNEKLFF
CDR3 DNA: TGTGCCAGCAGTACGCAGGGGTTGGGATCTAATGAAAAACTGTTTTTT

V gene: TRBV6-6
clone size: -
J gene: TRBJ1-4
D gene: -
CDR3 protein: CASSYSGQGEKLFF
CDR3 DNA: TGTGCCAGCAGTTACTCGGGCCAGGGGGAAAAACTGTTTTTT

V gene: TRBV30
clone size: -
J gene: TRBJ2-3
D gene: -
CDR3 protein: CAWTSTDTQYF
CDR3 DNA: TGTGCCTGGACTAGCACAGATACGCAGTATTTT

V gene: TRBV29-1
clone size: -
J gene: TRBJ1-1
D gene: TRBD1
CDR3 protein: CSAPVVPGQGAWAFF
CDR3 DNA: TGCAGCGCCCCCGTTGTGCCCGGACAGGGGGCTTGGGCTTTCTTT

V gene: TRBV2
clone size: -
J gene: TRBJ2-3
D gene: -
CDR3 protein: CASSEQGDTQYF
CDR3 DNA: TGTGCCAGCAGTGAACAGGGTGATACGCAGTATTTT

V gene: TRBV4-1
clone size: -
J gene: TRBJ2-1
D gene: TRBD2
CDR3 protein: CASSHWLAGFDVQFF
CDR3 DNA: TGCGCCAGCAGCCATTGGCTAGCGGGATTTGATGTGCAGTTCTTC

V gene: TRBV7-2
clone size: -
J gene: TRBJ1-5
D gene: -
CDR3 protein: CASSLDQGANQPQHF
CDR3 DNA: TGTGCCAGCAGCTTAGATCAGGGTGCCAATCAGCCCCAGCATTTT

V gene: TRBV9
clone size: -
J gene: TRBJ2-2
D gene: TRBD2
CDR3 protein: CASSVGLADTGELFF
CDR3 DNA: TGTGCCAGCAGCGTAGGACTAGCAGACACCGGGGAGCTGTTTTTT

V gene: TRBV5-6
clone size: -
J gene: TRBJ1-5
D gene: TRBD1
CDR3 protein: CASSLHGTGGQHF
CDR3 DNA: TGTGCCAGCAGCTTACACGGGACAGGGGGCCAGCATTTT

V gene: TRBV9
clone size: few
J gene: TRBJ2-1
D gene: TRBD2
CDR3 protein: CASSPQTSGRRNEQFF
CDR3 DNA: TGTGCCAGCAGCCCCCAGACTAGCGGGAGGAGAAATGAGCAGTTCTTC

V gene: TRBV30
clone size: -
J gene: TRBJ2-7
D gene: TRBD2
CDR3 protein: CAWTLAGAREQYF
CDR3 DNA: TGTGCCTGGACACTAGCGGGAGCAAGGGAGCAGTACTTC

V gene: TRBV5-1
clone size: -
J gene: TRBJ2-1
D gene: TRBD2
CDR3 protein: CASSLEGTSGIFGSYNEQFF
CDR3 DNA: TGCGCCAGCAGCTTGGAGGGTACTAGCGGGATATTCGGCTCCTACAATGAGCAGTTCTTC